In its sample, the clone carrying this T cell receptor beta chain was seen many times. TCRdb fed the RT-PCR reads into MiXCR, producing one record per CDR3 protein. The data contain tens of thousands of distinct CDR3 sequences, 6.5% to 10% of them singletons. Germline V gene sequence: CDR1 SGDLS, CDR2 YYNGEE. Trimming removed 0 bases at V and 0 bases at J, with 10 bases between. CDR3 length equals 16 residues. This sample stems from a study of patients and donors after allogeneic stem cell transplantation. The clonotype was recovered from a human donor who was either an allogeneic HSCT recipient or a stem cell or donor lymphocyte infusion donor (not recorded which). It is not recorded whose cells these are; they may come from a transplant donor. V gene TRBV9 combines with J gene TRBJ2-1; no definite D call. The sequencing sample was made of blood, either unsorted or a sorted T cell fraction (not recorded which). CDR3 nucleotide sequence: TGTGCCAGCAGCGTAGGAGCTCTGAGCTCCTACAATGAGCAGTTCTTC. Translation gives CASSVGALSSYNEQFF.